A single T cell receptor (beta chain) is shown here with its context. Its antigen remains unknown. The protocol was immunoSEQ multiplex PCR, while the TCRdb copy is restricted to in-frame clones and leaves out a portion. Among tens of thousands of clones listed, about nine tenths were seen once. The data derive from a study of T cell responses to AZD1222 COVID-19 vaccine. Across the study: Timing groups of about 4 and about 12 weeks for second doses were pooled.

Study-wide points: Spike-specific TCRs gained breadth and depth after people received two AZD1222 doses. Reportedly, nearly half of unique spike TCRs recognized epitopes outside B.1.351/B.1.1.7 mutations.

The CDR3 is made up of 14 amino acids. Germline V gene data show CDR1 as MNHEY and CDR2 as SVGAGI. Trimming removed 6 bases from V and 9 bases from J, with 15 bases in between. The specimen comprised peripheral blood, sampled on day 0 of AZD1222 vaccination. The genes are TRBV6-5 and TRBJ1-6, with unresolved D. The clonotype originates from an adult in good health. CDR3 residues: CASRPRTRGSPLHF. The CDR3 nucleotides read TGTGCCAGCAGACCCCGGACTCGCGGTTCACCCCTCCACTTT.